This entry lists 6 T cell receptor beta chains sequenced from one sample in a study of regulatory T cells in long-lasting Graves disease (dated by TCRdb to about 2021). The meaning of the sample's time point label: persistent/refractory GD, antithyroid drugs over 5 years with positive TRAb. For both TCR sequencing and RNA sequencing, RNA was extracted from PBMCs using TRIzol. Libraries were built with multiplex PCR. This sample was sequenced with an Illumina HiSeq 4000. iRepertoire HTBI primers and Arm-PCR amplification of CDR3 regions were used to construct TCR beta libraries. TCRdb cleaned the public reads at Q25 with fastp, built clones with MiXCR and kept in-frame beta chains. Rows are combined by CDR3 protein, so each entry shows the most common genes and DNA. The sample table shows hundreds of thousands of distinct CDR3 sequences, and around 30% are seen once. The biggest ten clones account for around 42% of the sample.

The material sequenced was peripheral blood mononuclear cells (PBMCs), taken when the disease was refractory, from a patient treated with antithyroid drugs. Source of these receptors: a female donor with Graves disease.

This clonotype was observed a few times. The chain recombines TRBV29-1 with TRBJ1-1; no clear D gene. Germline values: CDR1 SQVTM, CDR2 ANQGSEA. Trimming left V 4 bases short and J 0 bases short, with 12 bases between. There are 14 residues in the CDR3. The CDR3 DNA sequence: TGCAGCGTTGGGCAGTCTTTGGTGAACACTGAAGCTTTCTTT. Translation: CSVGQSLVNTEAFF.

The chain combines TRBV6-1 with TRBJ2-7; D not resolved. The CDR3 length is 12 residues. V lost 0 bases, J lost 5 bases, and 5 bases lay in between. Germline-derived CDR1 and CDR2 are MNHNS and SASEGT. The CDR3 reads CASSEATNEQYF. CDR3 DNA sequence: TGTGCCAGCAGTGAAGCTACCAACGAGCAGTACTTC.

This clonotype occurred a few times. The chain joins TRBV7-9 to TRBJ1-1, with unresolved D. The CDR3 loop spans 13 amino acids. Germline lookup yields CDR1 SEHNR and CDR2 FQNEAQ (reference sequence). Trimming removed 4 bases from V and 8 bases from J, with 14 bases in between. The CDR3 is CASSSEAGMEAFF. Here the CDR3 DNA reads TGTGCCAGCAGCTCGGAAGCAGGAATGGAAGCTTTCTTT.

In regard to this clonotype: A clone one base away is much larger, so this may be a read error. This sequence joins TRBV20-1 and TRBJ2-7; D tentatively reads TRBD1 or TRBD2 (5 bases each). The V end was cut by 5 bases, the J end by 4 bases, with 18 bases between. The CDR3 covers 14 residues. Germline V lookup: CDR1 DFQATT, CDR2 SNEGSKA (reference sequence). The CDR3 protein is CSAGTRLAPYEQYF. The CDR3 coding sequence is TGCAGTGCTGGGACCCGTTTAGCGCCTTACGAGCAGTACTTC.

There are many counts of this clonotype. CDR3 bases: TGTGCCAGCAGTAGGGCCCCGAGGATAGCTGAAGCTTTCTTT. Translated, it gives CASSRAPRIAEAFF. V gene TRBV27 combines with J gene TRBJ1-1; D is unclear. CDR3 length: 14 residues. V was cut by 5 bases and J by 6 bases, with 16 bases left in between. Germline loops: CDR1 MNHEY, CDR2 SMNVEV (reference sequence).

This clonotype was observed a few times. J is TRBJ2-2 and V is TRBV5-1; D not resolved. Germline V gene sequence: CDR1 SGHRS, CDR2 YFSETQ. Trimming took 2 bases from V and 1 from J, leaving 9 bases between them. This CDR3 contains 15 residues. The CDR3 nucleotides read TGCGCCAGCAGCTTAGCCGGCGTGAACACCGGGGAGCTGTTTTTT. As protein: CASSLAGVNTGELFF.